Listed below are T cell receptor beta chains from one sample, sequenced in a study of blood T cell repertoires in COVID-19. Assay: immunoSEQ multiplex PCR; the TCRdb copy retains only in-frame clones and omits some. This table holds under 250,000 clones, roughly nine tenths found once. What was sequenced was peripheral blood. These receptors all stem from a man aged 35-49 years with acute or convalescent COVID-19. Each CDR3 is given with its conserved first and last residue. The order of the fields is V gene, D gene, J gene, clone size, CDR3 protein, CDR3 DNA. A D gene is named only where the DNA matches it firmly. Not every row has a clone size; where given, it reads once, few, many or a size class.

v_call: TRBV18; d_call: TRBD2; j_call: TRBJ2-7; clone_size: -; cdr3_aa: CASSPPWVAGDYEQYF; cdr3_nt: TGTGCCAGCTCACCCCCTTGGGTAGCGGGAGACTACGAGCAGTACTTC
v_call: TRBV9; d_call: TRBD1; j_call: TRBJ2-7; clone_size: -; cdr3_aa: CASSVGLPGQGTYEQYF; cdr3_nt: TGTGCCAGCAGCGTAGGCCTCCCGGGACAGGGAACCTACGAGCAGTACTTC
v_call: TRBV3-1/TRBV3-2; d_call: -; j_call: TRBJ2-7; clone_size: few; cdr3_aa: CASSLRHTISYEQYF; cdr3_nt: TGTGCCAGCAGCCTCCGACATACGATCTCCTACGAGCAGTACTTC
v_call: TRBV7-2; d_call: TRBD2; j_call: TRBJ2-3; clone_size: -; cdr3_aa: CASSYSGTSGTVDTQYF; cdr3_nt: TGTGCCAGCAGTTATTCCGGGACTAGCGGGACGGTAGATACGCAGTATTTT
v_call: TRBV6-5; d_call: -; j_call: TRBJ1-5; clone_size: -; cdr3_aa: CASSSRMPGNQPQHF; cdr3_nt: TGTGCCAGCAGTTCCCGAATGCCGGGCAATCAGCCCCAGCATTTT
v_call: TRBV18; d_call: TRBD2; j_call: TRBJ2-7; clone_size: once; cdr3_aa: CASSPLGPAALAGVSYEQYF; cdr3_nt: TGTGCCAGCTCACCACTGGGGCCCGCTGCTTTAGCGGGAGTTAGCTACGAGCAGTACTTC
v_call: TRBV24-1; d_call: TRBD1; j_call: TRBJ2-5; clone_size: -; cdr3_aa: CATSDSRQGQETQYF; cdr3_nt: TGTGCCACCAGTGATTCTAGACAGGGCCAAGAGACCCAGTACTTC
v_call: TRBV6-2/TRBV6-3; d_call: -; j_call: TRBJ2-2; clone_size: -; cdr3_aa: CASTPLSRARNTGELFF; cdr3_nt: TGTGCCAGCACCCCCTTATCCAGGGCGCGGAACACCGGGGAGCTGTTTTTT
v_call: TRBV19; d_call: TRBD1; j_call: TRBJ1-1; clone_size: -; cdr3_aa: CASSIPNRGTEAFF; cdr3_nt: TGTGCCAGTAGTATTCCGAACAGGGGAACTGAAGCTTTCTTT
v_call: TRBV19; d_call: TRBD1; j_call: TRBJ1-1; clone_size: -; cdr3_aa: CASSIDPGGNAEAFF; cdr3_nt: TGTGCCAGTAGTATAGATCCAGGGGGTAACGCTGAAGCTTTCTTT
v_call: TRBV20-1; d_call: TRBD2; j_call: TRBJ2-4; clone_size: -; cdr3_aa: CSARRREGRYF; cdr3_nt: TGCAGTGCCAGACGGCGGGAGGGCCGATACTTC
v_call: TRBV5-1; d_call: -; j_call: TRBJ1-5; clone_size: once; cdr3_aa: CASSLGQFNQPQHF; cdr3_nt: TGCGCCAGCAGCTTGGGGCAGTTCAATCAGCCCCAGCATTTT
v_call: TRBV13; d_call: TRBD2; j_call: TRBJ2-1; clone_size: -; cdr3_aa: CASSLGRAGGFVEQFF; cdr3_nt: TGTGCCAGCAGCTTAGGCCGCGCGGGGGGGTTTGTTGAGCAGTTCTTC
v_call: TRBV29-1; d_call: -; j_call: TRBJ2-2; clone_size: -; cdr3_aa: CSVETGPTGTGELFF; cdr3_nt: TGCAGCGTTGAAACAGGGCCAACGGGCACCGGGGAGCTGTTTTTT
v_call: TRBV6-2/TRBV6-3; d_call: -; j_call: TRBJ1-2; clone_size: once; cdr3_aa: CASRYVGRGDEGDYGYTF; cdr3_nt: TGTGCCAGCAGGTACGTGGGTCGGGGGGACGAGGGTGACTATGGCTACACCTTC
v_call: TRBV10-3; d_call: -; j_call: TRBJ1-5; clone_size: -; cdr3_aa: CAISEGHFNQPQHF; cdr3_nt: TGTGCCATCAGTGAGGGTCACTTTAATCAGCCCCAGCATTTT
v_call: TRBV19; d_call: TRBD1; j_call: TRBJ1-5; clone_size: few; cdr3_aa: CASSFTGGEQPQHF; cdr3_nt: TGTGCCAGTAGTTTTACAGGGGGAGAACAGCCCCAGCATTTT
v_call: TRBV14; d_call: -; j_call: TRBJ2-7; clone_size: once; cdr3_aa: CASSHPGRREQYF; cdr3_nt: TGTGCCAGCAGCCACCCCGGGAGACGCGAGCAGTACTTC
v_call: TRBV6-6; d_call: -; j_call: TRBJ2-7; clone_size: -; cdr3_aa: CASSSYGSGSYEQYF; cdr3_nt: TGTGCCAGCAGTTCCTATGGTAGCGGATCCTACGAGCAGTACTTC
v_call: TRBV2; d_call: -; j_call: TRBJ1-4; clone_size: -; cdr3_aa: CASSAGSGEKLFF; cdr3_nt: TGTGCCAGCAGTGCAGGGTCTGGTGAAAAACTGTTTTTT
v_call: TRBV16; d_call: -; j_call: TRBJ1-1; clone_size: -; cdr3_aa: CASSQLGNRAGAFF; cdr3_nt: TGTGCCAGCAGCCAATTGGGAAACAGGGCTGGAGCTTTCTTT
v_call: TRBV5-1; d_call: TRBD1; j_call: TRBJ1-3; clone_size: -; cdr3_aa: CASSLGWAGGISGNTIYF; cdr3_nt: TGCGCCAGCAGCCTGGGTTGGGCAGGGGGCATCTCTGGAAACACCATATATTTT
v_call: TRBV19; d_call: -; j_call: TRBJ1-5; clone_size: -; cdr3_aa: CASSIEGLSSNQPQHF; cdr3_nt: TGTGCCAGTAGTATAGAAGGACTTTCCAGCAATCAGCCCCAGCATTTT
v_call: TRBV9; d_call: -; j_call: TRBJ2-5; clone_size: -; cdr3_aa: CASSAGSYQETQYF; cdr3_nt: TGTGCCAGCAGCGCCGGGTCATACCAAGAGACCCAGTACTTC
v_call: TRBV30; d_call: -; j_call: TRBJ1-1; clone_size: -; cdr3_aa: CAWSSFPRGEAFF; cdr3_nt: TGTGCCTGGAGTTCCTTTCCCAGGGGTGAAGCTTTCTTT
v_call: TRBV18; d_call: -; j_call: TRBJ1-1; clone_size: -; cdr3_aa: CASSPVTGGNTEAFF; cdr3_nt: TGTGCCAGCTCGCCGGTGACAGGTGGAAACACTGAAGCTTTCTTT
v_call: TRBV7-9; d_call: -; j_call: TRBJ2-1; clone_size: -; cdr3_aa: CASSARPRGNEQFF; cdr3_nt: TGTGCCAGCAGCGCCAGACCAAGGGGCAATGAGCAGTTCTTC
v_call: TRBV4-1; d_call: -; j_call: TRBJ1-1; clone_size: -; cdr3_aa: CASSQEGGLTVNTEAFF; cdr3_nt: TGCGCCAGCAGCCAAGAGGGGGGACTGACAGTGAACACTGAAGCTTTCTTT
v_call: TRBV7-8; d_call: -; j_call: TRBJ1-4; clone_size: once; cdr3_aa: CASSAGPTNEKLFF; cdr3_nt: TGTGCCAGCAGCGCGGGGCCAACTAATGAAAAACTGTTTTTT
v_call: TRBV6-5; d_call: -; j_call: TRBJ1-6; clone_size: few; cdr3_aa: CASSSPRNNSPLHF; cdr3_nt: TGTGCCAGCAGTTCCCCGCGTAATAATTCACCCCTCCACTTT
v_call: TRBV6-1; d_call: TRBD1; j_call: TRBJ2-1; clone_size: -; cdr3_aa: CASSDVKGTGNNEQFF; cdr3_nt: TGTGCCAGCAGTGACGTGAAGGGGACAGGCAACAATGAGCAGTTCTTC
v_call: TRBV27; d_call: TRBD1; j_call: TRBJ1-2; clone_size: once; cdr3_aa: CASSPTGSYGYTF; cdr3_nt: TGTGCCAGCAGTCCGACAGGGTCCTATGGCTACACCTTC
v_call: TRBV19; d_call: -; j_call: TRBJ1-6; clone_size: -; cdr3_aa: CASSKNLRGGDSPLHF; cdr3_nt: TGTGCCAGTAGTAAGAACCTACGAGGGGGGGATTCACCCCTCCACTTT
v_call: TRBV10-1; d_call: TRBD1; j_call: TRBJ1-3; clone_size: -; cdr3_aa: CASSDPGQSSGNTIYF; cdr3_nt: TGCGCCAGCAGTGACCCGGGACAGAGCTCTGGAAACACCATATATTTT
v_call: TRBV19; d_call: -; j_call: TRBJ1-5; clone_size: -; cdr3_aa: CASTSGIQPQHF; cdr3_nt: TGTGCCAGTACCTCGGGGATCCAGCCCCAGCATTTT
v_call: TRBV24-1; d_call: TRBD1; j_call: TRBJ2-7; clone_size: few; cdr3_aa: CATSDSDVDRGISYEQYF; cdr3_nt: TGTGCCACCAGTGATTCCGACGTAGACAGGGGAATCTCCTACGAGCAGTACTTC
v_call: TRBV6-5; d_call: -; j_call: TRBJ2-3; clone_size: -; cdr3_aa: CASSYSSGLFTDTQYF; cdr3_nt: TGTGCCAGCAGTTACTCGTCGGGTTTGTTCACAGATACGCAGTATTTT
v_call: TRBV28; d_call: TRBD1; j_call: TRBJ2-7; clone_size: -; cdr3_aa: CASSSTGQPITSYEQYF; cdr3_nt: TGTGCCAGCAGTTCGACAGGGCAACCTATCACCTCCTACGAGCAGTACTTC
v_call: TRBV9; d_call: -; j_call: TRBJ2-3; clone_size: -; cdr3_aa: CASSVDPSGSTDTQYF; cdr3_nt: TGTGCCAGCAGCGTAGATCCCAGCGGTAGCACAGATACGCAGTATTTT
v_call: TRBV5-1; d_call: -; j_call: TRBJ1-1; clone_size: -; cdr3_aa: CASSPGSPSAFF; cdr3_nt: TGCGCCAGCAGCCCCGGGTCCCCATCTGCTTTCTTT
v_call: TRBV23-1; d_call: -; j_call: TRBJ2-7; clone_size: -; cdr3_aa: CASLGPGLREQYF; cdr3_nt: TGCGCCAGCTTAGGACCAGGGCTCCGGGAGCAGTACTTC
v_call: TRBV20-1; d_call: -; j_call: TRBJ2-3; clone_size: -; cdr3_aa: CSANELVKDTQYF; cdr3_nt: TGCAGTGCTAATGAACTAGTTAAAGATACGCAGTATTTT
v_call: TRBV19; d_call: TRBD1; j_call: TRBJ2-7; clone_size: -; cdr3_aa: CASRMTGGYEQYF; cdr3_nt: TGTGCCAGTAGAATGACAGGGGGCTACGAGCAGTACTTC
v_call: TRBV6-2/TRBV6-3; d_call: TRBD2; j_call: TRBJ2-7; clone_size: -; cdr3_aa: CASSYHGGTYEQYF; cdr3_nt: TGTGCCAGCAGTTACCACGGGGGGACCTACGAGCAGTACTTC
v_call: TRBV5-1; d_call: -; j_call: TRBJ2-2; clone_size: -; cdr3_aa: CASSLPQFETGELFF; cdr3_nt: TGCGCCAGCAGCTTGCCCCAGTTCGAAACCGGGGAGCTGTTTTTT
v_call: TRBV15; d_call: TRBD2; j_call: TRBJ2-5; clone_size: -; cdr3_aa: CATSPTGTKETQYF; cdr3_nt: TGTGCCACCAGCCCAACCGGGACTAAAGAGACCCAGTACTTC
v_call: TRBV28; d_call: TRBD1; j_call: TRBJ2-7; clone_size: -; cdr3_aa: CASKGQGPFSYEQYF; cdr3_nt: TGTGCCAGCAAGGGACAGGGGCCTTTTTCCTACGAGCAGTACTTC
v_call: TRBV24-1; d_call: TRBD1; j_call: TRBJ2-1; clone_size: -; cdr3_aa: CATSASRGTLNNEQFF; cdr3_nt: TGTGCCACCAGTGCCTCCAGGGGGACCCTAAACAATGAGCAGTTCTTC
v_call: TRBV6-2/TRBV6-3; d_call: -; j_call: TRBJ2-5; clone_size: -; cdr3_aa: CASSPGWSGQETQYF; cdr3_nt: TGTGCCAGCAGTCCCGGCTGGAGCGGTCAAGAGACCCAGTACTTC
v_call: TRBV6-2/TRBV6-3; d_call: TRBD2; j_call: TRBJ2-7; clone_size: -; cdr3_aa: CASSYWGTSGSYEQYF; cdr3_nt: TGTGCCAGCAGTTACTGGGGGACTAGCGGGAGCTACGAGCAGTACTTC
v_call: TRBV5-1; d_call: -; j_call: TRBJ2-3; clone_size: -; cdr3_aa: CASSFRGHTTDTQYF; cdr3_nt: TGCGCCAGCAGCTTTCGGGGACACACCACAGATACGCAGTATTTT
v_call: TRBV10-3; d_call: -; j_call: TRBJ1-2; clone_size: -; cdr3_aa: CAISDRGSNYGYTF; cdr3_nt: TGTGCCATCTCCGATCGGGGGTCCAACTATGGCTACACCTTC